Listed below are T cell receptor beta chains from one sample, sequenced in a study of shared clonotypes between healthy human individuals. Data came from immunoSEQ multiplex PCR; TCRdb stores just in-frame clones and leaves some out. The repertoire includes around 2,000,000 clones, around 96% of them detected once, and around 1.2% sits in the top ten. What was sequenced was naive CD8+ T cells sorted from blood. The receptor set was obtained from a young man in good health. Both conserved end residues are part of each CDR3.

v_call | cdr3_aa
TRBV13 | CASSLRSPNSPLHF
TRBV7-9 | CASSLTGGGNNEQFF
TRBV21-1 | CASSLSQRATFSYEQYF
TRBV9 | CASSVSGDLTYNEQFF
TRBV5-6 | CASSPHSPGLAGPEYEQYF
TRBV27 | CASSPTGGETQYF
TRBV7-9 | CASSPKTGDTGELFF
TRBV5-6 | CASSVGQGSEAFF
TRBV7-9 | CASNSGTGTSIVYEQYF
TRBV6-7 | CASPSSGRKVAHEQYF
TRBV27 | CASTSGTSGSADTQYF
TRBV28 | CASSFTGPEQFF
TRBV7-8 | CASSPDSGTGSTDTQYF
TRBV4-3 | CASSLERGTSYEQYF
TRBV20-1 | CSANLWAF
TRBV13 | CASSLGAGVEFF
TRBV27 | CASSLSGGQGLNIQYF
TRBV9 | CASSDVGAGELFF